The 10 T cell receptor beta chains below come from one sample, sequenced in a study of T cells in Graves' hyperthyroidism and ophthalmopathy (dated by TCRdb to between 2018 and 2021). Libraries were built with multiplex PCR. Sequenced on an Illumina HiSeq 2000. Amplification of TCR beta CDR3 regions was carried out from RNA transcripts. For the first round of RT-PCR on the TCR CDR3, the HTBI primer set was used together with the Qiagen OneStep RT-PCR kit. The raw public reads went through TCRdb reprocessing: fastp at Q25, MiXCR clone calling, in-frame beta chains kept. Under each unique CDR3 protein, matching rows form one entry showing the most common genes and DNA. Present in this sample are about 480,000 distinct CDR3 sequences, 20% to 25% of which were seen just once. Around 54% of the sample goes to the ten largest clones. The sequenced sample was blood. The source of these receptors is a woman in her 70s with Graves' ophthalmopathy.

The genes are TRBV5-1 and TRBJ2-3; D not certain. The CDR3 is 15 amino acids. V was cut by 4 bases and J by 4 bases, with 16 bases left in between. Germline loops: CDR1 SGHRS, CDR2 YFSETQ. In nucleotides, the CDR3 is TGCGCCAGCAGCCTTGATGGGGTCCGGGCAGATACGCAGTATTTT. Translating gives CASSLDGVRADTQYF.

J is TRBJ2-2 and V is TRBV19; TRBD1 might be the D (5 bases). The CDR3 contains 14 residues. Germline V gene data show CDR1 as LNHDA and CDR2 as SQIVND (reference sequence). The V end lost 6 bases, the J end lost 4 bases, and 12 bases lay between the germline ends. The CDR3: CASSNQGFTGELFF. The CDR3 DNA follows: TGTGCCAGTAGCAATCAGGGATTCACCGGGGAGCTGTTTTTT. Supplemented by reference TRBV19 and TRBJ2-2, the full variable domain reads DGGITQSPKYLFRKEGQNVTLSCEQNLNHDAMYWYRQDPGQGLRLIYYSQIVNDFQKGDIAEGYSVSREKKESFPLTVTSAQKNPTAFYLCASSNQGFTGELFFGEGSRLTVL.

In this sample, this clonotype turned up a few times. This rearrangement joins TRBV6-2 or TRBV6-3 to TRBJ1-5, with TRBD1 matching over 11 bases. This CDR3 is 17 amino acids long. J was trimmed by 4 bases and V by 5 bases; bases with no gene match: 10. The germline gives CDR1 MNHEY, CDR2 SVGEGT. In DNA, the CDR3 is TGTGCCAGCAGTCCCCACCTCGGACAGGGGGCTAATCAGCCCCAGCATTTT. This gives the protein CASSPHLGQGANQPQHF.

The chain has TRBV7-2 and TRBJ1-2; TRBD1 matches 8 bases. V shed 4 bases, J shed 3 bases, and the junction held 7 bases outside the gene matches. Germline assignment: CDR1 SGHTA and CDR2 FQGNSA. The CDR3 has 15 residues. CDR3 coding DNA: TGTGCCAGCAGCTCCGGACAGGGAAAATACTATGGCTACACCTTC. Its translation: CASSSGQGKYYGYTF. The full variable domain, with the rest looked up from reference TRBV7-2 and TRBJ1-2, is GAGVSQSPSNKVTEKGKDVELRCDPISGHTALYWYRQSLGQGLEFLIYFQGNSAPDKSGLPSDRFSAERTGGSVSTLTIQRTQQEDSAVYLCASSSGQGKYYGYTFGSGTRLTVV.

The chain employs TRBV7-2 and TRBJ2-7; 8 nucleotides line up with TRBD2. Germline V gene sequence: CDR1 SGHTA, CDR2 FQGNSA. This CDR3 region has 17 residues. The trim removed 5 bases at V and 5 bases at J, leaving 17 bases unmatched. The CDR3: CASSQESPAGASDEQYF. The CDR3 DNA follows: TGTGCCAGCAGCCAAGAATCCCCAGCGGGAGCTTCAGACGAGCAGTACTTC.

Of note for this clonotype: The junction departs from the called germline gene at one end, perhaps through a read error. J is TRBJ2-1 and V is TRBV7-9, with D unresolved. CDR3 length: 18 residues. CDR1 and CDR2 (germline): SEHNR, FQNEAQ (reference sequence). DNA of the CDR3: TGCGCCAGCAGCCAAAGGGCCCCCCAGGAGAGCTCCTACAATGAGCAGTTCTTC. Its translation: CASSQRAPQESSYNEQFF.

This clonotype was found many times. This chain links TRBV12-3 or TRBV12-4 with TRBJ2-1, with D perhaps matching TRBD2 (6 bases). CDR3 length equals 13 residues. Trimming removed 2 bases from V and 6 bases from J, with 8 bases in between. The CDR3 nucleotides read TGTGCCAGCAGTTTAAAGGGAGGCAATGAGCAGTTCTTC. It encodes CASSLKGGNEQFF.

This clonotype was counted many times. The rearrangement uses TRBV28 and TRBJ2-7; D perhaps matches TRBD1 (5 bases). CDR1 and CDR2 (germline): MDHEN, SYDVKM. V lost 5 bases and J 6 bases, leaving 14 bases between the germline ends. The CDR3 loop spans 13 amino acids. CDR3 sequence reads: CASSLINQGEQYF. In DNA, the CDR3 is TGTGCCAGCAGTCTTATAAACCAGGGCGAGCAGTACTTC. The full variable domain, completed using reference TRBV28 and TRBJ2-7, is DVKVTQSSRYLVKRTGEKVFLECVQDMDHENMFWYRQDPGLGLRLIYFSYDVKMKEKGDIPEGYSVSREKKERFSLILESASTNQTSMYLCASSLINQGEQYFGPGTRLTVT.

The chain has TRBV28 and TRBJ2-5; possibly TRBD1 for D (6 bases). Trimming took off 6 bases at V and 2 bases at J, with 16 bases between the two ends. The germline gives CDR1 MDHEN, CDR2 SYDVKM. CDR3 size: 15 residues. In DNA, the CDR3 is TGTGCCAGCAGCATTGGGGGCGCGCGTCAAGAGACCCAGTACTTC. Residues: CASSIGGARQETQYF.

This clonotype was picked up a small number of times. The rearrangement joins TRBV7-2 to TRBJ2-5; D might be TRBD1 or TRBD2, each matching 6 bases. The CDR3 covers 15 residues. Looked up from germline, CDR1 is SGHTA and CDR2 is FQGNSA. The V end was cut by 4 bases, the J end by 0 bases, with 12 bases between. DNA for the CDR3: TGTGCCAGCAGCTGGGGAGGACAGAACCAAGAGACCCAGTACTTC. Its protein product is CASSWGGQNQETQYF.